This T cell receptor (beta chain) was sequenced during a study of T cells in Graves' hyperthyroidism and ophthalmopathy. Study-level background: Specimen type is peripheral blood, collected at initial diagnosis prior to any treatment.

V lost 1 base and J lost 6, with 12 bases in between. Germline V gives CDR1 SGHTA, CDR2 FQGNSA. This CDR3 is 14 amino acids long. A Clinical Activity Score of at least 3, a NOSPECS grade of at least 4 and a duration under 3 months were recorded in the ophthalmopathy patients. Patients showing uncontrolled infection, other autoimmune disease, pregnancy or lactation were ineligible. The diagnoses drew upon clinical symptoms, serum thyroxine and TRAb, thyroid ultrasound and orbital computed tomography. TCR beta CDR3 regions were amplified from RNA. The HTBI primer set served for first-round RT-PCR of the TCR CDR3. One entry per CDR3 protein results from TCRdb running MiXCR on the multiplex PCR reads. The profile covers fewer than 750,000 distinct CDR3 sequences, with about 15% appearing a single time and about 4% taken by the ten largest.

This clonotype was obtained from a middle-aged woman with Graves' ophthalmopathy. This chain connects TRBV7-2 to TRBJ1-1; the D is unclear. Specimen: blood. The CDR3 region has the DNA TGTGCCAGCAGCTTAGGATCTTCTAGCCCTGAAGCTTTCTTT. Protein sequence: CASSLGSSSPEAFF. Drawing the rest from reference TRBV7-2 and TRBJ1-1, the complete variable domain is GAGVSQSPSNKVTEKGKDVELRCDPISGHTALYWYRQSLGQGLEFLIYFQGNSAPDKSGLPSDRFSAERTGGSVSTLTIQRTQQEDSAVYLCASSLGSSSPEAFFGQGTRLTVV.